This entry lists 10 T cell receptor beta chains sequenced from one sample in a study of blood T cell repertoires in COVID-19. Method: immunoSEQ multiplex PCR; TCRdb's copy keeps in-frame clones and lacks some. This table holds approximately 150,000 clones, about four fifths found once. The sequencing input was peripheral blood. The receptors here all came from a woman aged 55-70 years with COVID-19, enrolled during active disease.

The chain links TRBV28 to TRBJ1-1; D gene uncertain. The CDR3 runs 12 residues. V was clipped by 7 bases and J by 9 bases, with 15 bases between them. Germline V gene lookup returns CDR1 MDHEN and CDR2 SYDVKM. Here the CDR3 reads CASTTPELQAFF. As DNA, the CDR3 is TGTGCCAGCACAACCCCCGAGCTACAAGCTTTCTTT.

This clone has more than one count but fewer than ten. The chain employs TRBV18 and TRBJ2-2, with D hard to call. Germline CDR1 is KGHSH and CDR2 is LQKENI. Trimming left V 6 bases short and J 1 base short, with 9 bases between. CDR3 length equals 14 residues. The CDR3 sequence is CASSLDLNTGELFF. For the CDR3, the DNA is TGTGCCAGCTCCCTAGACTTGAACACCGGGGAGCTGTTTTTT.

The gene calls are TRBV9 and TRBJ2-3; 8 positions match TRBD2. The CDR3 has 16 residues. Trimming cost V 3 bases and J 1 base; bases outside gene matches: 7. Per the germline V gene, CDR1 is SGDLS and CDR2 is YYNGEE. CDR3 nucleotide sequence: TGTGCCAGCAGCGCCCGGGAGGGCTCCCGCACAGATACGCAGTATTTT. Protein sequence: CASSAREGSRTDTQYF.

The chain links TRBV6-5 to TRBJ2-3; tentatively, D is TRBD2 (6 bases). CDR3 length: 14 residues. V lost 4 bases, J lost 1 base, and 9 bases lay in between. The V gene's germline CDR1 is MNHEY and CDR2 SVGAGI. CDR3 amino acids: CASSLVAGTDTQYF. Here the CDR3 DNA reads TGTGCCAGCAGTTTGGTAGCGGGCACAGATACGCAGTATTTT.

V gene TRBV4-2 combines with J gene TRBJ2-3, with D tentatively TRBD1 (5 bases). CDR1 LGHNA and CDR2 YNFKEQ come from the germline V gene. V was cut by 0 bases and J by 5 bases, with 15 bases left in between. The CDR3 runs 16 residues. The CDR3 region has the DNA TGTGCCAGCAGCCAAGAGGGCCTAGTCAGGGTAGATACGCAGTATTTT. As protein: CASSQEGLVRVDTQYF.

The CDR3 protein is CASTKLPGKSNQPQHF. DNA for the CDR3: TGCGCCAGTACCAAACTTCCGGGAAAAAGCAATCAGCCCCAGCATTTT. This sequence joins TRBV10-1 and TRBJ1-5; D not resolved. CDR3 size: 16 residues. Deletions cut 9 bases from V and 1 base from J, with 19 bases between. Per the germline V gene, CDR1 is WNHNN and CDR2 is SYGVQD (reference sequence).

The CDR3, as DNA: TGTGCCAGTAGTTCGGGACAGCCTAATAGCAATCAGCCCCAGCATTTT. This translates into CASSSGQPNSNQPQHF. The chain carries TRBV19 and TRBJ1-5, with 7 bases lining up with TRBD1. The CDR3 extends over 16 amino acids. V was clipped by 5 bases and J by 0 bases; unmatched bases: 7. Germline V CDR1 and CDR2: LNHDA, SQIVND (reference sequence).

This clone has only a few counts. The V gene is TRBV19, the J gene TRBJ2-7, with D perhaps TRBD1 (5 bases). The ends were cut back, 3 bases at V and 5 bases at J, with 14 bases in the middle. The CDR3 spans 14 residues. Germline CDR1 reads LNHDA; CDR2 reads SQIVND (reference sequence). In DNA form, the CDR3 reads TGTGCCAGTAGTATCAACTACCCCAGGGACGAGCAGTACTTC. This sequence encodes CASSINYPRDEQYF.

The genes are TRBV18 and TRBJ1-1, with a weak D call TRBD1 (6 bases). CDR3 length: 16 amino acids. Trimming pared 2 bases from V and 0 bases from J, leaving 13 bases between. The germline gives CDR1 KGHSH, CDR2 LQKENI. For the CDR3, the DNA is TGTGCCAGCTCACCAACACTCCGGGACATGAACACTGAAGCTTTCTTT. The encoded protein is CASSPTLRDMNTEAFF. The full variable domain, its missing parts supplied by reference TRBV18 and TRBJ1-1, is NAGVMQNPRHLVRRRGQEARLRCSPMKGHSHVYWYRQLPEEGLKFMVYLQKENIIDESGMPKERFSAEFPKEGPSILRIQQVVRGDSAAYFCASSPTLRDMNTEAFFGQGTRLTVV.

Comments on this clone: The germline gene is not matched at one end of the junction; a read error may be the cause. V gene TRBV6-5 combines with J gene TRBJ1-5; 10 nucleotides match TRBD1. Per the germline V gene, CDR1 is MNHEY and CDR2 is SVGAGI. The CDR3 consists of 16 residues. The CDR3 coding sequence is TGTGCCAGCACTTACTCCCTGACAGGGGGCGGTGAGCCCCAGCATTTT. Amino acids: CASTYSLTGGGEPQHF.